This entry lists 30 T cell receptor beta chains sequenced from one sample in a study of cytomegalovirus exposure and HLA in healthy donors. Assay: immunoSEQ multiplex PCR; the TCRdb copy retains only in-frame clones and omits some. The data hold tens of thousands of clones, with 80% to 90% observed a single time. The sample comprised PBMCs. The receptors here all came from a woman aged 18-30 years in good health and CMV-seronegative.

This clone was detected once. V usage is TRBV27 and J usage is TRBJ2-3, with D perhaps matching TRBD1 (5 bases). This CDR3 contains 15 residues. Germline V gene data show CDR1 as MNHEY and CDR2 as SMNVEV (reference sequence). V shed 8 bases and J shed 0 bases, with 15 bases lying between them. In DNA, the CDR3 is TGTGCCAGCCATAAGGGGATGGTTAGCACAGATACGCAGTATTTT. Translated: CASHKGMVSTDTQYF.

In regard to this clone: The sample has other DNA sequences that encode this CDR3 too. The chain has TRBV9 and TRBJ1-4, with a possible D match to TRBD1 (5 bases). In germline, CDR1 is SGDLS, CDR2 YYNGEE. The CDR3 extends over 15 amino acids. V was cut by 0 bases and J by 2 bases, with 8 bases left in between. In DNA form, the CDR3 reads TGTGCCAGCAGCGTAGGGGGGGGTACTAATGAAAAACTGTTTTTT. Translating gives CASSVGGGTNEKLFF.

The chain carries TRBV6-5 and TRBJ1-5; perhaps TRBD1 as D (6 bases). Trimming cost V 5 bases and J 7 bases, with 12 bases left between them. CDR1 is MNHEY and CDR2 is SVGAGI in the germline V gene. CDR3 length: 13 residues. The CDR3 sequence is CASSQGGRQPQHF. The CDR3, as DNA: TGTGCCAGCAGTCAAGGGGGTCGGCAGCCCCAGCATTTT.

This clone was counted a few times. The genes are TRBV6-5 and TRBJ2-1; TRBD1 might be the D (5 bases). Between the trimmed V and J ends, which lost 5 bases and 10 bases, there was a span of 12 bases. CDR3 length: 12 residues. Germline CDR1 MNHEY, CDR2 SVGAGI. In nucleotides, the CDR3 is TGTGCCAGCAGTCAGGGTACGAGCGAGCAGTTCTTC. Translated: CASSQGTSEQFF.

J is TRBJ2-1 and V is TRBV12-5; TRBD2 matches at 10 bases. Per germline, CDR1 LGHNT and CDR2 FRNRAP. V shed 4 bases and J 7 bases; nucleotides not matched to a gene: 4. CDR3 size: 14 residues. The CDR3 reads CASGSGLAFNEQFF. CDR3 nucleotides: TGTGCTAGTGGTTCGGGACTAGCGTTTAATGAGCAGTTCTTC.

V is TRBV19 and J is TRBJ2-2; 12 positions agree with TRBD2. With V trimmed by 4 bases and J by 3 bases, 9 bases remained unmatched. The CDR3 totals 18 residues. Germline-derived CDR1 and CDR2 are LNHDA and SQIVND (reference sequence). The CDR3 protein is CASSSPRLAGVDTGELFF. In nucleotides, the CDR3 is TGTGCCAGTAGTAGCCCGAGACTAGCGGGAGTGGACACCGGGGAGCTGTTTTTT. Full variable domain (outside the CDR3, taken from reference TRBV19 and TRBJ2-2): DGGITQSPKYLFRKEGQNVTLSCEQNLNHDAMYWYRQDPGQGLRLIYYSQIVNDFQKGDIAEGYSVSREKKESFPLTVTSAQKNPTAFYLCASSSPRLAGVDTGELFFGEGSRLTVL.

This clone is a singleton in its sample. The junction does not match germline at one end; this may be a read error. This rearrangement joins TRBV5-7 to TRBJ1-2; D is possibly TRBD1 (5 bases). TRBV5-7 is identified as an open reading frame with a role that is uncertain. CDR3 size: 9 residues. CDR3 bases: TGTGCCAGCAGTCAGGGCCCGCCCTTC. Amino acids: CASSQGPPF.

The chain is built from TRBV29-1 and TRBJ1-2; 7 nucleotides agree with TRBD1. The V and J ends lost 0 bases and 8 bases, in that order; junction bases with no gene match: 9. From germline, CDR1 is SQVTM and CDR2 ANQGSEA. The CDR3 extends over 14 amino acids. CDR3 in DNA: TGCAGCGTTGAAGATGAGGGGGCGGCGGCCGGCTACACCTTC. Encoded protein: CSVEDEGAAAGYTF.

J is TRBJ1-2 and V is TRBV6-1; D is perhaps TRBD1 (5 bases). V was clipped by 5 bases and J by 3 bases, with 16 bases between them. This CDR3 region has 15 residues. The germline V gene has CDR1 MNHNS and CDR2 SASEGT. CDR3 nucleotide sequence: TGTGCCAGCAGTCTATTACGGGGGAAGGACTATGGCTACACCTTC. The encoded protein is CASSLLRGKDYGYTF.

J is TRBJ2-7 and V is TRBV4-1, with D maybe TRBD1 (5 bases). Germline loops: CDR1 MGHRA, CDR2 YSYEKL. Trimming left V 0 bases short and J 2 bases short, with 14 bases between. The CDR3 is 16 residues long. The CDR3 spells CASSQDFPGSTYEQYF. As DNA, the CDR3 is TGCGCCAGCAGCCAAGATTTCCCAGGGTCCACCTACGAGCAGTACTTC.

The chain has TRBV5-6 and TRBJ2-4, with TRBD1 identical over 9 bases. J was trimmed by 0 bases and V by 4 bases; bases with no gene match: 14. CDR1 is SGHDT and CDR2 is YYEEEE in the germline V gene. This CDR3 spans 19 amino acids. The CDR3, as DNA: TGTGCCAGCAGCGGGACCGGGACAGGGACTTCCATAGCCAAAAACATTCAGTACTTC. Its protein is CASSGTGTGTSIAKNIQYF.

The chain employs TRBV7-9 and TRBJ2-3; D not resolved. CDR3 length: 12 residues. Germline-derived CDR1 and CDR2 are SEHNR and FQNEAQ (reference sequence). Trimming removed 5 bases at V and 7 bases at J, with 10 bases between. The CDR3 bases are TGTGCCAGCAGCCGTGGCTGGTATACGCAGTATTTT. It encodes CASSRGWYTQYF.

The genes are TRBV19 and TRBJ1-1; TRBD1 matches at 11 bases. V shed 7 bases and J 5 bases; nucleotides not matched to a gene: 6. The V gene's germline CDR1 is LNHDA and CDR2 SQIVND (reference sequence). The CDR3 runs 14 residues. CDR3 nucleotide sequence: TGTGCCAGTATCCTGGACAGGGGGCGAACTGAAGCTTTCTTT. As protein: CASILDRGRTEAFF.

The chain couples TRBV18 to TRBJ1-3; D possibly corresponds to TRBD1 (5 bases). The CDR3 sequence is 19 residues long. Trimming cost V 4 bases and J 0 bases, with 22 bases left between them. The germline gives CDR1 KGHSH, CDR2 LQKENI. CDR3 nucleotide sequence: TGTGCCAGCTCACTCTCCGGGCCTCAGGGAAAGGGCTCTGGAAACACCATATATTTT. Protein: CASSLSGPQGKGSGNTIYF.

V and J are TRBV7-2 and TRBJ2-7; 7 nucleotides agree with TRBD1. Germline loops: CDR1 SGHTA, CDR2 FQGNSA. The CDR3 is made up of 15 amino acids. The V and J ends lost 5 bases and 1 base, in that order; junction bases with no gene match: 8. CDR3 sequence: CASSPQTGYSYEQYF. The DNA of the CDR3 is TGTGCCAGCAGCCCCCAGACAGGGTATTCCTACGAGCAGTACTTC.

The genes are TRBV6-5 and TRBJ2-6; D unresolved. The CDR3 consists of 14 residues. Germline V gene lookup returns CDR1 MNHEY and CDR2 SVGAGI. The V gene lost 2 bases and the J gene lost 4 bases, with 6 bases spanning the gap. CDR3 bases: TGTGCCAGCAGTTACGGGCCAGGGGCCAACGTCCTGACTTTC. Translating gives CASSYGPGANVLTF.

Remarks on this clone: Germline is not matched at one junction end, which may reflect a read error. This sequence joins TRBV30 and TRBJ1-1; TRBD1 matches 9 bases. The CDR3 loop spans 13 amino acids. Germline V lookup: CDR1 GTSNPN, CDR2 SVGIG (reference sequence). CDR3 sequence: CAWSIDYRGRISF. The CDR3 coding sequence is TGTGCCTGGAGTATTGACTACAGGGGGCGGATCTCATTT.

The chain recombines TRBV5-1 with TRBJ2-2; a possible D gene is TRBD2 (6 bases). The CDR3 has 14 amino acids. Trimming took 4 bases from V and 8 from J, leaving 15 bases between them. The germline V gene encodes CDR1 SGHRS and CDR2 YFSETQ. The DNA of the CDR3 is TGCGCCAGCAGCCCAAGACTAGGGCTAGGGGAGCTGTTTTTT. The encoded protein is CASSPRLGLGELFF.

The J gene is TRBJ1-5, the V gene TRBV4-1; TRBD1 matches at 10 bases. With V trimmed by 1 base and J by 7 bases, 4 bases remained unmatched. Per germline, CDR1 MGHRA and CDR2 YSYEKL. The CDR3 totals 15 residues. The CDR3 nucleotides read TGCGCCAGCAGCCAAGGGACAGGGGGTGGGCAGCCCCAGCATTTT. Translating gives CASSQGTGGGQPQHF.

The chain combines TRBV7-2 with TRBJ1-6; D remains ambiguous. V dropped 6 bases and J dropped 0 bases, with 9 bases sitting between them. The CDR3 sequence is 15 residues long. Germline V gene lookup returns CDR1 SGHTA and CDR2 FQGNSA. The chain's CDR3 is CASSPSSSYNSPLHF. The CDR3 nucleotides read TGTGCCAGCAGTCCTTCTAGCTCCTATAATTCACCCCTCCACTTT.

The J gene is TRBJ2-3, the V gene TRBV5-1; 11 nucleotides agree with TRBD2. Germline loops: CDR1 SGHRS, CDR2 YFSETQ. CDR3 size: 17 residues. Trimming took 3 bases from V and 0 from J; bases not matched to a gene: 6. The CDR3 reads CASSSLAGGLSTDTQYF. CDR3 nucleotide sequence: TGCGCCAGCAGCTCTCTAGCGGGGGGCCTTAGCACAGATACGCAGTATTTT. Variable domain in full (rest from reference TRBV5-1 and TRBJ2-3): KAGVTQTPRYLIKTRGQQVTLSCSPISGHRSVSWYQQTPGQGLQFLFEYFSETQRNKGNFPGRFSGRQFSNSRSEMNVSTLELGDSALYLCASSSLAGGLSTDTQYFGPGTRLTVL.

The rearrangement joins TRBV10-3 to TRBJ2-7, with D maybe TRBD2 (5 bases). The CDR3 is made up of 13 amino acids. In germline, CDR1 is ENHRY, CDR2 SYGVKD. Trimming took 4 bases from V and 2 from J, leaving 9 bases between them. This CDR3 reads CAISASGAYEQYF. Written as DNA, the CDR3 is TGTGCCATCAGTGCCTCCGGGGCCTACGAGCAGTACTTC.

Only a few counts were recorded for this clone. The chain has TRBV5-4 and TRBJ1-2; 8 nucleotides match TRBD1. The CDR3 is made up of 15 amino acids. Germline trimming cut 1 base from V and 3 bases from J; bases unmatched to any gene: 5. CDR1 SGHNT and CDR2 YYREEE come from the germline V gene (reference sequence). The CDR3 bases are TGTGCCAGCAGCTTGTCGCAGGGGGCCTACTATGGCTACACCTTC. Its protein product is CASSLSQGAYYGYTF.

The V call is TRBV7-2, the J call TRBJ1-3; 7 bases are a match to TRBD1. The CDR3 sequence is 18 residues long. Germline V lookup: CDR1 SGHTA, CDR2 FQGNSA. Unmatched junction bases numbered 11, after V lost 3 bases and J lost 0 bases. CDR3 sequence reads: CASSFPLSGQHSGNTIYF. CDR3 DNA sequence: TGTGCCAGCAGCTTTCCCTTATCGGGACAGCACTCTGGAAACACCATATATTTT.

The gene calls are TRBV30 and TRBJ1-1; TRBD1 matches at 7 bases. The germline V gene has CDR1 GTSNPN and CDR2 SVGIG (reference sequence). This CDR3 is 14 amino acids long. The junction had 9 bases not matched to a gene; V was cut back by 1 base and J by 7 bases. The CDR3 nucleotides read TGTGCCTGGAGTGCCCGGGACAGAGTCCTTGAAGCTTTCTTT. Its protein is CAWSARDRVLEAFF. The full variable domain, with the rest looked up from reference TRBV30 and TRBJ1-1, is SQTIHQWPATLVQPVGSPLSLECTVEGTSNPNLYWYRQAAGRGLQLLFYSVGIGQISSEVPQNLSASRPQDRQFILSSKKLLLSDSGFYLCAWSARDRVLEAFFGQGTRLTVV.

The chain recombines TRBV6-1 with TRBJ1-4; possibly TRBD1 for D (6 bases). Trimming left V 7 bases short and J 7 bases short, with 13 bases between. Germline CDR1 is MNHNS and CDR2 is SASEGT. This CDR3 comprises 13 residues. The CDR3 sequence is CASTGPGVEKLFF. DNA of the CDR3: TGTGCCAGCACCGGGCCAGGGGTTGAAAAACTGTTTTTT.

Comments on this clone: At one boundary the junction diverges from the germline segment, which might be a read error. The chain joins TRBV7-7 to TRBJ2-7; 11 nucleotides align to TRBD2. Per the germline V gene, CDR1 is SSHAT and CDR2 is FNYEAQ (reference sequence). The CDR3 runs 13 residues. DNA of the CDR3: TGTGCTAGCAGCTTAGCGGGAGGGCGCGAGCAGTACTTC. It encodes CASSLAGGREQYF.

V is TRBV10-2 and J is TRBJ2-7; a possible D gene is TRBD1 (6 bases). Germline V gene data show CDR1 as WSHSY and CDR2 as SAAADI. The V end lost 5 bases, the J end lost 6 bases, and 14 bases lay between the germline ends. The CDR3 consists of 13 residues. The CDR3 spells CASSRQEVAEQYF. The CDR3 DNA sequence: TGCGCCAGCAGTCGACAGGAAGTAGCCGAGCAGTACTTC.

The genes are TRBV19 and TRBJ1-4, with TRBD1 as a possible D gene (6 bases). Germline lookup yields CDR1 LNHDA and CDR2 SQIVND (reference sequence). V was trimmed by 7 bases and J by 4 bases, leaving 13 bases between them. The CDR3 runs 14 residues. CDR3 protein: CASTGRTDNEKLFF. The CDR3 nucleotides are TGTGCCAGTACGGGTAGGACAGATAATGAAAAACTGTTTTTT.

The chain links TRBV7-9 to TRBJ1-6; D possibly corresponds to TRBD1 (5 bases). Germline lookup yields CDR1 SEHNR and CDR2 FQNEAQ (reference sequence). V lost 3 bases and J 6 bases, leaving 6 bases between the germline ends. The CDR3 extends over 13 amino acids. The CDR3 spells CASSFQGNSPLHF. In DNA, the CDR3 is TGTGCCAGCAGCTTTCAGGGTAATTCACCCCTCCACTTT.